This T cell receptor (beta chain) was sequenced for a study of T-cell reconstitution after alpha-beta-depleted transplantation in children. This CDR3 has 17 residues. From germline, CDR1 is SGHRS and CDR2 YFSETQ. Study results and caveats: A year had passed since transplant, and T-cell counts and diversity by then came mostly from newly produced T cells. Reportedly, only several hundred clones from non-depleted graft cells drove alpha-beta T-cell counts at about two months. Where some patients showed high TCRbeta diversity at day 60, it came from recipient T cells and thymic progenitors that had survived.

To note about this clonotype: Antigen unknown. The junction differs from germline at one of its ends, possibly a read error.

Unique molecular identifiers were incorporated into the prepared TCRbeta library. TCRdb processed the PCR reads anew with MiXCR; each CDR3 protein has one entry. The sample carries 450,000 to 700,000 distinct CDR3 sequences, more than 20% recorded once. The clonotype comes from a boy in the first two years of life with Wiskott-Aldrich syndrome, due to receive a stem cell transplant. J is TRBJ2-7 and V is TRBV5-1; possible D gene TRBD2, 6 bases. This specimen consisted of PBMCs, obtained before TCRalphabeta/CD19-depleted stem cell transplant. DNA of the CDR3: TGCGCCAGCACCTTGGGAGGCGTCGGAGTGGGGTCCTACGAGCAGTACTTC. Translation: CASTLGGVGVGSYEQYF.